These T cell receptor beta chains were read from a single sample in a study of cytomegalovirus exposure and HLA in healthy donors. Libraries were prepared by immunoSEQ multiplex PCR; TCRdb keeps only in-frame clonotypes and omits some of them. The sample carries 100,000 to 150,000 clones, roughly 80% recorded once. The specimen sequenced was PBMCs. The receptor source for this set is a man aged 18 to 29 in good health and CMV-seropositive. Both conserved end residues are part of each CDR3. D genes are given only for firm matches. Clone size appears in some rows only: once, few, many, or a class for an expanded clone.

d_call: .
j_call: TRBJ1-1
v_call: TRBV27
clone_size: .
cdr3_length: 14
cdr3_aa: CASSLGRVNTEAFF
cdr3_nt: TGTGCCAGCAGTTTAGGTCGCGTGAACACTGAAGCTTTCTTT

d_call: .
j_call: TRBJ2-7
v_call: TRBV11-2
clone_size: .
cdr3_length: 15
cdr3_aa: CASSREGTPTYEQYF
cdr3_nt: TGTGCCAGCAGCCGTGAGGGGACACCAACCTACGAGCAGTACTTC

d_call: .
j_call: TRBJ1-1
v_call: TRBV15
clone_size: .
cdr3_length: 12
cdr3_aa: CATSRDFSEAFF
cdr3_nt: TGTGCCACCAGCAGAGATTTCAGTGAAGCTTTCTTT

d_call: TRBD1
j_call: TRBJ1-1
v_call: TRBV7-2
clone_size: .
cdr3_length: 15
cdr3_aa: CASSPPGQMNTEAFF
cdr3_nt: TGTGCCAGCAGCCCACCGGGACAGATGAACACTGAAGCTTTCTTT

d_call: .
j_call: TRBJ1-1
v_call: TRBV29-1
clone_size: .
cdr3_length: 10
cdr3_aa: CSGANTEAFF
cdr3_nt: TGCAGCGGAGCGAACACTGAAGCTTTCTTT

d_call: TRBD2
j_call: TRBJ2-2
v_call: TRBV11-2
clone_size: few
cdr3_length: 17
cdr3_aa: CASSLVSGGGYTGELFF
cdr3_nt: TGTGCCAGCAGCTTAGTCAGCGGGGGGGGATACACCGGGGAGCTGTTTTTT

d_call: .
j_call: TRBJ2-2
v_call: TRBV19
clone_size: once
cdr3_length: 14
cdr3_aa: CASSIGVRTGELFF
cdr3_nt: TGTGCCAGTAGTATAGGGGTGCGGACCGGGGAGCTGTTTTTT

d_call: TRBD1
j_call: TRBJ2-7
v_call: TRBV5-8
clone_size: once
cdr3_length: 15
cdr3_aa: CASSLRGGSFNEQYF
cdr3_nt: TGTGCCAGCAGCCTAAGAGGGGGCAGCTTCAACGAGCAGTACTTC

d_call: .
j_call: TRBJ2-5
v_call: TRBV6-5
clone_size: .
cdr3_length: 14
cdr3_aa: CASSYEYAKETQYF
cdr3_nt: TGTGCCAGCAGTTACGAGTACGCTAAAGAGACCCAGTACTTC

d_call: .
j_call: TRBJ2-7
v_call: TRBV12-5
clone_size: .
cdr3_length: 12
cdr3_aa: CASGLVRDEQYF
cdr3_nt: TGTGCTAGTGGTTTGGTACGGGACGAGCAGTACTTC

d_call: TRBD2
j_call: TRBJ2-5
v_call: TRBV27
clone_size: once
cdr3_length: 13
cdr3_aa: CASSGPLAETQYF
cdr3_nt: TGTGCCAGCAGTGGCCCACTAGCGGAGACCCAGTACTTC

d_call: .
j_call: TRBJ1-1
v_call: TRBV23-1
clone_size: .
cdr3_length: 16
cdr3_aa: CASSQSPRGGNTEAFF
cdr3_nt: TGCGCCAGCAGTCAATCGCCCAGGGGCGGAAACACTGAAGCTTTCTTT

d_call: .
j_call: TRBJ1-1
v_call: TRBV5-6
clone_size: few
cdr3_length: 17
cdr3_aa: CASSLGEVRHMNTEAFF
cdr3_nt: TGTGCCAGCAGCTTGGGGGAGGTCCGTCACATGAACACTGAAGCTTTCTTT

d_call: TRBD1
j_call: TRBJ2-2
v_call: TRBV4-1
clone_size: .
cdr3_length: 18
cdr3_aa: CASSQDLMDRSYTGELFF
cdr3_nt: TGCGCCAGCAGCCAAGATCTAATGGACAGGTCTTACACCGGGGAGCTGTTTTTT

d_call: TRBD2
j_call: TRBJ2-3
v_call: TRBV7-9
clone_size: .
cdr3_length: 15
cdr3_aa: CASSLGGLGADTQYF
cdr3_nt: TGTGCCAGCAGCTTAGGGGGACTAGGCGCAGATACGCAGTATTTT

d_call: .
j_call: TRBJ1-1
v_call: TRBV9
clone_size: .
cdr3_length: 14
cdr3_aa: CASSPLDKGTEAFF
cdr3_nt: TGTGCCAGCAGCCCCCTCGACAAAGGCACTGAAGCTTTCTTT

d_call: .
j_call: TRBJ1-2
v_call: TRBV27
clone_size: once
cdr3_length: 13
cdr3_aa: CASSFGPFSGYTF
cdr3_nt: TGTGCCAGCAGTTTTGGGCCTTTTAGTGGCTACACCTTC

d_call: TRBD2
j_call: TRBJ2-1
v_call: TRBV19
clone_size: .
cdr3_length: 14
cdr3_aa: CASSIAGGPNEQFF
cdr3_nt: TGTGCCAGTAGTATCGCGGGGGGGCCGAATGAGCAGTTCTTC

d_call: TRBD2
j_call: TRBJ2-3
v_call: TRBV4-3
clone_size: .
cdr3_length: 15
cdr3_aa: CASSQDLREGLTQYF
cdr3_nt: TGCGCCAGCAGCCAAGATCTCCGGGAGGGTCTAACGCAATATTTT

d_call: .
j_call: TRBJ2-7
v_call: TRBV29-1
clone_size: .
cdr3_length: 10
cdr3_aa: CSATRGEQYF
cdr3_nt: TGCAGCGCCACTCGGGGCGAGCAGTACTTC

d_call: TRBD2
j_call: TRBJ2-4
v_call: TRBV30
clone_size: .
cdr3_length: 14
cdr3_aa: CAWSDGGGKDIQYF
cdr3_nt: TGTGCCTGGAGTGACGGCGGGGGGAAGGACATTCAGTACTTC

d_call: TRBD1
j_call: TRBJ2-3
v_call: TRBV19
clone_size: once
cdr3_length: 15
cdr3_aa: CASSDRGFPTDTQYF
cdr3_nt: TGTGCCAGTAGTGACAGGGGGTTCCCCACAGATACGCAGTATTTT

d_call: .
j_call: TRBJ2-5
v_call: TRBV2
clone_size: .
cdr3_length: 14
cdr3_aa: CASSEKVAAETQYF
cdr3_nt: TGTGCCAGCAGTGAAAAGGTAGCTGCAGAGACCCAGTACTTC

d_call: .
j_call: TRBJ2-5
v_call: TRBV9
clone_size: .
cdr3_length: 17
cdr3_aa: CASSVSLPPGDQETQYF
cdr3_nt: TGTGCCAGCAGCGTAAGTCTCCCCCCCGGGGATCAAGAGACCCAGTACTTC

d_call: .
j_call: TRBJ2-7
v_call: TRBV7-2
clone_size: once
cdr3_length: 15
cdr3_aa: CASSLNTLPSYEQYF
cdr3_nt: TGTGCCAGCAGCTTAAACACGCTCCCCTCCTACGAGCAGTACTTC

d_call: TRBD2
j_call: TRBJ2-1
v_call: TRBV11-2
clone_size: .
cdr3_length: 15
cdr3_aa: CASSSLAGGLGEQFF
cdr3_nt: TGTGCCAGCAGCTCCCTAGCGGGAGGGCTGGGTGAGCAGTTCTTC

d_call: TRBD2
j_call: TRBJ2-2
v_call: TRBV9
clone_size: .
cdr3_length: 16
cdr3_aa: CASSVGTSGRDGELFF
cdr3_nt: TGTGCCAGCAGCGTCGGGACTAGCGGGAGGGACGGGGAGCTGTTTTTT

d_call: TRBD1
j_call: TRBJ2-2
v_call: TRBV5-6
clone_size: .
cdr3_length: 16
cdr3_aa: CASSFQDRANTGELFF
cdr3_nt: TGTGCCAGCAGCTTTCAGGACAGGGCGAACACCGGGGAGCTGTTTTTT

d_call: .
j_call: TRBJ2-7
v_call: TRBV27
clone_size: .
cdr3_length: 16
cdr3_aa: CASSLNSDGGSREQYF
cdr3_nt: TGTGCCAGCAGTTTAAATAGCGATGGAGGGAGTCGCGAGCAGTACTTC

d_call: .
j_call: TRBJ2-6
v_call: TRBV9
clone_size: .
cdr3_length: 15
cdr3_aa: CASSVAVAGANVLTF
cdr3_nt: TGTGCCAGCAGCGTAGCCGTAGCTGGGGCCAACGTCCTGACTTTC

d_call: TRBD2
j_call: TRBJ2-7
v_call: TRBV5-4
clone_size: .
cdr3_length: 15
cdr3_aa: CASSLGTSDSYEQYF
cdr3_nt: TGTGCCAGCAGCTTGGGAACTAGCGACTCCTACGAGCAGTACTTC

d_call: .
j_call: TRBJ2-7
v_call: TRBV9
clone_size: .
cdr3_length: 17
cdr3_aa: CASSAGVRDSYSYEQYF
cdr3_nt: TGTGCCAGCAGCGCCGGAGTCCGGGACTCTTACTCCTACGAGCAGTACTTC